This T cell receptor beta chain was sequenced in a study of CD8 T cells in Susac syndrome. After extraction with the RNeasy kit, about 0.5 to 1 ug of the RNA was reverse transcribed using random hexamers. Multiplex PCR with immunoSEQ amplified the TCR beta CDR3 across 54 Vbeta and 13 Jbeta. TCRdb redid the calling of the immunoSEQ multiplex PCR reads with MiXCR, one entry per CDR3 protein. Here the sample spans 150,000 to 200,000 distinct CDR3 sequences, 90% to 95% being singletons. V lost 0 bases, J lost 8 bases, and 10 bases lay in between. This CDR3 is 13 amino acids long. Germline assignment: CDR1 MNHEY and CDR2 SVGEGT. Purification of the CD8+ and CD4+ T cells relied on negative isolation, and TEMRA cells underwent FACS enrichment.

This chain joins TRBV6-2 or TRBV6-3 and TRBJ1-2, with D unresolved. The sequence derives from a human donor in good health. Material: CD4+ T cells from PBMCs. The CDR3 DNA reads as TGTGCCAGCAGTTACTCGACCAGTCCAGGCTACACCTTC. Protein: CASSYSTSPGYTF.